The TCR beta chain described here comes from a study of CD8 T cells in Susac syndrome. The CDR3 consists of 13 residues. Germline-derived CDR1 and CDR2 are MDHEN and SYDVKM. V dropped 8 bases and J dropped 0 bases, with 10 bases sitting between them. Random hexamers served to reverse transcribe about 0.5 to 1 ug RNA. By means of immunoSEQ multiplex PCR, TCR beta CDR3 spanning 54 Vbeta and 13 Jbeta underwent amplification. Each CDR3 protein is one row after TCRdb ran MiXCR on the immunoSEQ multiplex PCR reads. The table shows a few hundred thousand distinct CDR3 sequences, with almost 85% occurring only once. High-throughput TCR beta sequencing covered peripheral CD8+ and CD4+ T cells.

The sequence was collected from a human donor with multiple sclerosis. This rearrangement joins TRBV28 to TRBJ2-5, with a tentative D call TRBD1 (6 bases). The source material was CD8+ T cells from PBMCs. Here the CDR3 DNA reads TGTGCCAGCTTGAACAGGGACCAAGAGACCCAGTACTTC. Encoded protein: CASLNRDQETQYF.